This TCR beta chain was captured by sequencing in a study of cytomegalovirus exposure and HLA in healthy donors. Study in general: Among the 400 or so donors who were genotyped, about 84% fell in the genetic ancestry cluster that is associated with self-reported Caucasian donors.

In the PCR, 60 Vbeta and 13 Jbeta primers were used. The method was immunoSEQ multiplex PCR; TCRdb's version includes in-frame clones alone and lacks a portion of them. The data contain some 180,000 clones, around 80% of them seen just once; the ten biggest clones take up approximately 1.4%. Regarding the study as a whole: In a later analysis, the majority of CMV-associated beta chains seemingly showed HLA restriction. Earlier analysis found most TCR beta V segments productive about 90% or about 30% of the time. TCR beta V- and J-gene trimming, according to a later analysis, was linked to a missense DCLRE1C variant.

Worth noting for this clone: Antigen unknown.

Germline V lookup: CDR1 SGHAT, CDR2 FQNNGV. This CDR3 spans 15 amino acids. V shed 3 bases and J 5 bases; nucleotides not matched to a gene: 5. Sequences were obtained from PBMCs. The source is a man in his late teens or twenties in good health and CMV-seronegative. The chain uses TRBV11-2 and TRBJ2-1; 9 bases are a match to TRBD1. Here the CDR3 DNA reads TGTGCCAGCAGCTTGGTTTGGGACAGGGACAATGAGCAGTTCTTC. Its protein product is CASSLVWDRDNEQFF.